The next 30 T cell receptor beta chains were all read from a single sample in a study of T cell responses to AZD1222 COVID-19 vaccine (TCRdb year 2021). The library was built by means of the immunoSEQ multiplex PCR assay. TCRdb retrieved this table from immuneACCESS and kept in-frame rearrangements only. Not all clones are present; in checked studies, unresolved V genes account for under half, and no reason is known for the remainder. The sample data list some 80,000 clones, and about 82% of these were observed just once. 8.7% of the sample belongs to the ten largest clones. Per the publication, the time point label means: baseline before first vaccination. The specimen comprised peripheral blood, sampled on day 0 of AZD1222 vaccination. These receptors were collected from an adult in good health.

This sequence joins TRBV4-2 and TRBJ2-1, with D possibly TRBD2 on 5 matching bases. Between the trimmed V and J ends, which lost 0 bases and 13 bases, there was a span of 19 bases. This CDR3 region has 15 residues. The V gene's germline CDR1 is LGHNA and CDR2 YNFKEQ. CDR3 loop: CASSQDLAAHIRQFF. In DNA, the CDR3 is TGTGCCAGCAGCCAAGATCTAGCCGCACACATCCGTCAGTTCTTC.

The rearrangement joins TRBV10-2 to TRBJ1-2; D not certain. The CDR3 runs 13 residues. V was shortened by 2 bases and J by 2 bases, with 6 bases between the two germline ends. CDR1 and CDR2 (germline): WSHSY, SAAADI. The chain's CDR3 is CASSEVGNYGYTF. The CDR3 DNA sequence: TGCGCCAGCAGTGAGGTTGGAAACTATGGCTACACCTTC.

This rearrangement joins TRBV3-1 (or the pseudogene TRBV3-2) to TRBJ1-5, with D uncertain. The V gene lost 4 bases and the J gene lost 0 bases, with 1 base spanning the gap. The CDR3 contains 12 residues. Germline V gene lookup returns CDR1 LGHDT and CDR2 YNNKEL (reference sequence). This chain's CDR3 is CASSRSNQPQHF. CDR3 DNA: TGTGCCAGCAGCCGTAGCAATCAGCCCCAGCATTTT.

CDR3 protein: CAISEGSLTLEAFF. The CDR3 coding sequence is TGTGCCATCAGTGAAGGCAGTTTAACCCTTGAAGCTTTCTTT. The rearrangement uses TRBV10-3 and TRBJ1-1; D ambiguous. V was cut by 3 bases and J by 7 bases, with 15 bases left in between. Germline V CDR1 and CDR2: ENHRY, SYGVKD. The CDR3 sequence is 14 residues long.

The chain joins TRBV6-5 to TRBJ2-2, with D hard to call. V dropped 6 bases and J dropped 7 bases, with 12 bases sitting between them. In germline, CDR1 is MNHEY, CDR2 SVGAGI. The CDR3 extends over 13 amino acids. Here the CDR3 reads CASSPLGYGELFF. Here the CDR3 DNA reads TGTGCCAGCAGCCCATTGGGGTACGGGGAGCTGTTTTTT.

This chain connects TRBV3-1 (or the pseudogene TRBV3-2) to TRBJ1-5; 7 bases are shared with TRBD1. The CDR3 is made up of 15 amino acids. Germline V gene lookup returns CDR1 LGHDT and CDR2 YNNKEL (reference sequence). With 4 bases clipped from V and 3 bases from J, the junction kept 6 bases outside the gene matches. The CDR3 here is CASSPRGTDNQPQHF. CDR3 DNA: TGTGCCAGCAGCCCGAGGGGGACAGACAATCAGCCCCAGCATTTT.

The CDR3 region is CASSFVRIPYEQYF. DNA of the CDR3: TGTGCCAGCAGCTTCGTACGGATCCCCTACGAGCAGTACTTC. The rearrangement uses TRBV7-9 and TRBJ2-7; unclear D gene. The CDR3 extends over 14 amino acids. V was cut by 3 bases and J by 2 bases, with 11 bases left in between. Germline V gene lookup returns CDR1 SEHNR and CDR2 FQNEAQ (reference sequence).

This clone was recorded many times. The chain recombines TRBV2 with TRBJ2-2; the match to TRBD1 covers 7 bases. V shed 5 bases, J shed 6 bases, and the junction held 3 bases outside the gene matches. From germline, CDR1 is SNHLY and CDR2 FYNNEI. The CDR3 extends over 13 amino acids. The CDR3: CASSYTGAGELFF. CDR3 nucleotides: TGTGCCAGCAGTTATACAGGGGCCGGGGAGCTGTTTTTT. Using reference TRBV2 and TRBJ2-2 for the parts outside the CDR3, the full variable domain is EPEVTQTPSHQVTQMGQEVILRCVPISNHLYFYWYRQILGQKVEFLVSFYNNEISEKSEIFDDQFSVERPDGSNFTLKIRSTKLEDSAMYFCASSYTGAGELFFGEGSRLTVL.

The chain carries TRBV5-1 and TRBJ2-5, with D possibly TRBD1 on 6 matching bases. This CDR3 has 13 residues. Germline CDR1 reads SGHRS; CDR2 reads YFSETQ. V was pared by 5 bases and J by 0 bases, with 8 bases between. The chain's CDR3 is CASRRGYQETQYF. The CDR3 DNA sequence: TGCGCCAGCAGAAGGGGGTACCAAGAGACCCAGTACTTC.

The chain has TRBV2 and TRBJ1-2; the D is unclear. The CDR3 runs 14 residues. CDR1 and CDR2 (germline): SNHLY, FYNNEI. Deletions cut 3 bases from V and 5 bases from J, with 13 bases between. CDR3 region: CASSDRSRVYGYTF. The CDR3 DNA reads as TGTGCCAGCAGTGACAGAAGCAGAGTGTATGGCTACACCTTC. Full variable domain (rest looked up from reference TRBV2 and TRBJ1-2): EPEVTQTPSHQVTQMGQEVILRCVPISNHLYFYWYRQILGQKVEFLVSFYNNEISEKSEIFDDQFSVERPDGSNFTLKIRSTKLEDSAMYFCASSDRSRVYGYTFGSGTRLTVV.

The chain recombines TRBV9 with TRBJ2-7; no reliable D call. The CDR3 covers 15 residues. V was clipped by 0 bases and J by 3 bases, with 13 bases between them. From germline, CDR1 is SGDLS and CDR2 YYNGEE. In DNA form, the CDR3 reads TGTGCCAGCAGCGTAGCAGCAAATGAATTCTACGAGCAGTACTTC. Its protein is CASSVAANEFYEQYF.

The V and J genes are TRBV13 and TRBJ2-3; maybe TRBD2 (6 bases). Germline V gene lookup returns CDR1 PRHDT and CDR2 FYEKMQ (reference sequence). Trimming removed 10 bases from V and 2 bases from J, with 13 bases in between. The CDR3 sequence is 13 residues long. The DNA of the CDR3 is TGTGCCACCGCGGGACTTTCCACAGATACGCAGTATTTT. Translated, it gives CATAGLSTDTQYF.

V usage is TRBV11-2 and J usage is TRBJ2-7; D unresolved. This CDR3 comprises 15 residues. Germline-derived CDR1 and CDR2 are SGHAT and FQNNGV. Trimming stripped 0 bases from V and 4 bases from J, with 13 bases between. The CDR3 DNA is TGTGCCAGCAGCTTAGAGGGCGGCGCCAGATACGAGCAGTACTTC. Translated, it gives CASSLEGGARYEQYF.

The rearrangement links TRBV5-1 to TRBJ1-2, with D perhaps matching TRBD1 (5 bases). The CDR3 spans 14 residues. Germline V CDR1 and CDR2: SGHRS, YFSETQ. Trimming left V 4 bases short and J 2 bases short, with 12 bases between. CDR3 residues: CASSRGRLNYGYTF. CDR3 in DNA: TGCGCCAGCAGCAGGGGAAGGTTGAACTATGGCTACACCTTC.

The CDR3 sequence is CASSFLSGPDLTEAFF. CDR3 sequence (DNA): TGCGCCAGCAGCTTCCTTAGTGGGCCAGATCTCACTGAAGCTTTCTTT. The chain carries TRBV5-1 and TRBJ1-1; D uncertain. CDR3 length equals 16 residues. Trimming removed 2 bases from V and 4 bases from J, with 18 bases in between. The V gene's germline CDR1 is SGHRS and CDR2 YFSETQ.

CDR3 bases: TGTGCCATCAGTGAGGGGACTAGCTCAGGCACAGATACGCAGTATTTT. Translating gives CAISEGTSSGTDTQYF. V usage is TRBV10-3 and J usage is TRBJ2-3; 9 bases match TRBD2. Germline V lookup: CDR1 ENHRY, CDR2 SYGVKD. This CDR3 has 16 residues. V trimming: 2 bases; J trimming: 1 base; junction bases outside the gene matches: 4.

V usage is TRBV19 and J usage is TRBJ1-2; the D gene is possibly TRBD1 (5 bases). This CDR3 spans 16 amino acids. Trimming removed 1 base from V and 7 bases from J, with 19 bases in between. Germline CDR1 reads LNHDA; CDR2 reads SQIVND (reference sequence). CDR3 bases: TGTGCCAGTAGTATAGCTTGGGACCCTACGAGTGGTGGCTACACCTTC. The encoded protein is CASSIAWDPTSGGYTF.

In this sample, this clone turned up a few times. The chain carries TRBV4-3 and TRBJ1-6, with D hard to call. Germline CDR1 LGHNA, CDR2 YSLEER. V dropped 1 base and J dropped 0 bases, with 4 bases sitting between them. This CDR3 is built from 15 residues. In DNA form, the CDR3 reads TGCGCCAGCAGCCAAGTCAGCTCCTATAATTCACCCCTCCACTTT. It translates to CASSQVSSYNSPLHF.

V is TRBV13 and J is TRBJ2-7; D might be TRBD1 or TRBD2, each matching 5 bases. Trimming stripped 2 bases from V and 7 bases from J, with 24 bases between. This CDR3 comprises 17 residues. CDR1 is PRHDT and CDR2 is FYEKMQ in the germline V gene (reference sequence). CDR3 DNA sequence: TGTGCCAGCAGCTTACCCCGGGACCGATCGGCCTTGGGTGAGCAGTACTTC. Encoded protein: CASSLPRDRSALGEQYF.

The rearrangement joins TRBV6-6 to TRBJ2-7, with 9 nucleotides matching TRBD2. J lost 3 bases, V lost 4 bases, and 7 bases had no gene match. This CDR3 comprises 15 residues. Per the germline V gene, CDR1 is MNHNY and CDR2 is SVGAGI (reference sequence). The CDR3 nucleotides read TGTGCCAGCAGTTCTCCGGGACTAGCTAGCTACGAGCAGTACTTC. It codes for CASSSPGLASYEQYF.

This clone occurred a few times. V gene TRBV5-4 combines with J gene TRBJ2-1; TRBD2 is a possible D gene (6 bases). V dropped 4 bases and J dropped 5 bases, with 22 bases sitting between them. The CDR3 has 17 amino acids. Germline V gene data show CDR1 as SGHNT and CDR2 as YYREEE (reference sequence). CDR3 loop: CASSPGGGRPGNNEQFF. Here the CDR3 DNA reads TGTGCCAGCAGCCCGGGTGGAGGGAGGCCAGGGAACAATGAGCAGTTCTTC.

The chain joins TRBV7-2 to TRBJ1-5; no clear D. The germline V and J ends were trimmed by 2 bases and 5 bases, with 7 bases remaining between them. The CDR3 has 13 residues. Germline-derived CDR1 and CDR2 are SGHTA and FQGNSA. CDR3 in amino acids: CASSLTPDQPQHF. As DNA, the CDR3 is TGTGCCAGCAGCTTAACTCCGGATCAGCCCCAGCATTTT.

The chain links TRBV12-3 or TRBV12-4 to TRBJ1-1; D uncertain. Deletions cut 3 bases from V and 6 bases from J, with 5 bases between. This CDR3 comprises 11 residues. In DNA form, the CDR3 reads TGTGCCAGCAGTTTTTACGCTGAAGCTTTCTTT. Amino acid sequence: CASSFYAEAFF.

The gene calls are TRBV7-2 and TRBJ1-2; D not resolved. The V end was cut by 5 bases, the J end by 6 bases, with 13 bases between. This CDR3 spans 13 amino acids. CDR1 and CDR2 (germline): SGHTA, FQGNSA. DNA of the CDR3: TGTGCCAGCAGCCGGGGATCCCAAAATGGCTACACCTTC. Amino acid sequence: CASSRGSQNGYTF.

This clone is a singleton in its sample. The CDR3 spells CSVPGTGVGEKLFF. CDR3 coding DNA: TGCAGCGTCCCTGGGACAGGGGTAGGGGAAAAACTGTTTTTT. The chain links TRBV29-1 to TRBJ1-4, with 10 bases aligning to TRBD1. With V trimmed by 6 bases and J by 8 bases, 9 bases remained unmatched. CDR3 length: 14 residues. CDR1 and CDR2 (germline): SQVTM, ANQGSEA. The full variable domain, its missing parts supplied by reference TRBV29-1 and TRBJ1-4, is SAVISQKPSRDICQRGTSLTIQCQVDSQVTMMFWYRQQPGQSLTLIATANQGSEATYESGFVIDKFPISRPNLTFSTLTVSNMSPEDSSIYLCSVPGTGVGEKLFFGSGTQLSVL.

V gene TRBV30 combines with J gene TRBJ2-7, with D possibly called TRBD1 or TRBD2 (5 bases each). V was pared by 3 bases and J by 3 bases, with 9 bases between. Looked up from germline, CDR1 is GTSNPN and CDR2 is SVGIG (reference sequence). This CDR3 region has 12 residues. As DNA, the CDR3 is TGTGCCTGGAGGGGACGGGACTACGAGCAGTACTTC. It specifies CAWRGRDYEQYF.

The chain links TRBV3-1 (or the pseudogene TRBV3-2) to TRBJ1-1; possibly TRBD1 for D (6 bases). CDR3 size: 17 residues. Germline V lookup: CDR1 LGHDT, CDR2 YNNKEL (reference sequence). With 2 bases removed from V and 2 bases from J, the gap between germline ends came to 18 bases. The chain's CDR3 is CASSQPDSLGHNTEAFF. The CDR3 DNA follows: TGTGCCAGCAGCCAACCGGACAGCTTAGGGCACAACACTGAAGCTTTCTTT.

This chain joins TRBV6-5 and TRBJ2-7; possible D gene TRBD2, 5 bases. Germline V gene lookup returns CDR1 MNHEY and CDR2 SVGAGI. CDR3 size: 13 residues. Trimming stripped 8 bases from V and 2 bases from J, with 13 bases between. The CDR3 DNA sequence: TGTGCCAGCTCGTTAAGCGGTGCCTACGAGCAGTACTTC. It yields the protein CASSLSGAYEQYF.

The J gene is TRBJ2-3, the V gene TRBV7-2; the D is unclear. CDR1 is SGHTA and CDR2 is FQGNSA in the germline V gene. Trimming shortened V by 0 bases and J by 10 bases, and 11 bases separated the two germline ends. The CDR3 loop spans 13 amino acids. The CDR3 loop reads CASSLARADPQYF. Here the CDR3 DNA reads TGTGCCAGCAGCTTAGCTAGAGCCGACCCGCAGTATTTT. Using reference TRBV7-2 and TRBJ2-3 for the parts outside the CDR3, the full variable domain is GAGVSQSPSNKVTEKGKDVELRCDPISGHTALYWYRQSLGQGLEFLIYFQGNSAPDKSGLPSDRFSAERTGGSVSTLTIQRTQQEDSAVYLCASSLARADPQYFGPGTRLTVL.

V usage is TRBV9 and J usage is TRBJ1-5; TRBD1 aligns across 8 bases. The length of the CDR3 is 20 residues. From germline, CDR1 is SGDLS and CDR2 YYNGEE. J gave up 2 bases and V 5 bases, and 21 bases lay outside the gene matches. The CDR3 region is CASRRLNRGDSDWGNQPQHF. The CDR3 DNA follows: TGTGCCAGCAGGAGGTTAAACAGGGGGGACTCCGACTGGGGCAATCAGCCCCAGCATTTT.